This note documents a single T cell receptor (beta chain) sequence. Here immunoSEQ multiplex PCR was the method, and the copy in TCRdb shows in-frame clones only, minus some. The table shows about 2.2 million clones, with under 95% occurring only once. Terminally differentiated effector memory CD45RA+ cells were excluded by CCR7 positive selection of CD45RO-negative cells. This record belongs to a study of shared clonotypes between healthy human individuals. Germline V gives CDR1 MNHNS, CDR2 SASEGT. This CDR3 has 17 amino acids. V lost 4 bases to trimming and J lost 6 bases; unmatched junction nucleotides: 14.

The sequenced sample consisted of naive CD8+ T cells from PBMCs. The TCR was taken from a man between 18 and 35 years old in good health. Some clones in this sample may be carry-over from other donors' samples. V and J are TRBV6-1 and TRBJ2-2; 7 bases line up with TRBD2. DNA for the CDR3: TGTGCCAGCAGTGTATCCGGGACTACACTTGTTGCCGGGGAGCTGTTTTTT. Protein product: CASSVSGTTLVAGELFF.